A single sample gave rise to the 29 T cell receptor beta chains below, sequenced in a study of blood T cell repertoires in COVID-19. The table came from immunoSEQ multiplex PCR; TCRdb's copy has only in-frame clones and leaves some out. This sample has roughly 700,000 clones, with around 89% found just once. The sequenced sample consisted of peripheral blood. Receptors were obtained from a woman aged 18-35 years with acute or convalescent COVID-19.

The V and J genes are TRBV3-1 (or the pseudogene TRBV3-2) and TRBJ2-2; D is perhaps TRBD1 (5 bases). V lost 1 base and J 8 bases, leaving 11 bases between the germline ends. The CDR3 has 14 amino acids. CDR1 is LGHDT, CDR2 YNNKEL, per germline (reference sequence). CDR3 coding DNA: TGTGCCAGCAGCCAAGTCTTCAGGGTAGGGGAGCTGTTTTTT. Translated: CASSQVFRVGELFF.

This chain uses TRBV19 with TRBJ1-2, with a possible D match to TRBD1 (5 bases). Germline loops: CDR1 LNHDA, CDR2 SQIVND (reference sequence). The CDR3 spans 19 residues. V lost 5 bases to trimming and J lost 5 bases, with 30 bases between them. The DNA for the CDR3 is TGTGCCAGTAGTCATCTACCGACAGACCTTAATAAAATTAGGTATGGCTACACCTTC. Translated, it gives CASSHLPTDLNKIRYGYTF.

Here the CDR3 reads CSVEDLPGRGNTEAFF. CDR3 nucleotides: TGCAGCGTTGAAGATCTTCCAGGGCGGGGGAACACTGAAGCTTTCTTT. This chain uses TRBV29-1 with TRBJ1-1, with D perhaps TRBD1 (5 bases). Germline V gene sequence: CDR1 SQVTM, CDR2 ANQGSEA. The CDR3 totals 16 residues. V lost 0 bases, J lost 1 base, and 15 bases lay in between.

CDR3 in DNA: TGTGCCAGCCGGACGGAGGCCTACAATCAGCCCCAGCATTTT. This codes for CASRTEAYNQPQHF. The chain recombines TRBV19 with TRBJ1-5; D unresolved. The germline V and J ends were trimmed by 9 bases and 3 bases, with 15 bases remaining between them. The CDR3 is made up of 14 amino acids. Germline CDR1 reads LNHDA; CDR2 reads SQIVND (reference sequence).

The rearrangement links TRBV7-9 to TRBJ2-4, with TRBD1 as a possible D gene (6 bases). V was pared by 2 bases and J by 2 bases, with 13 bases between. Germline assignment: CDR1 SEHNR and CDR2 FQNEAQ (reference sequence). There are 16 residues in the CDR3. The chain's CDR3 is CASSLTTQGSKNIQYF. CDR3 DNA: TGTGCCAGCAGCTTAACCACACAGGGATCCAAAAACATTCAGTACTTC.

This clone was seen more than once but under ten times. The rearrangement links TRBV28 to TRBJ1-5; the D gene is possibly TRBD1 (6 bases). Germline CDR1 is MDHEN and CDR2 is SYDVKM. The CDR3 length is 16 residues. Deletions cut 1 base from V and 7 bases from J, with 17 bases between. CDR3 nucleotides: TGTGCCAGCAGTTTATCTTTTGCGGGGGGCCGACAGCCCCAGCATTTT. This encodes CASSLSFAGGRQPQHF.

The V call is TRBV6-2 or TRBV6-3, the J call TRBJ2-2; 10 bases are shared with TRBD1. This CDR3 is 15 amino acids long. V shed 5 bases, J shed 4 bases, and the junction held 4 bases outside the gene matches. CDR1 and CDR2 from the germline V gene are MNHEY and SVGEGT. Here the CDR3 DNA reads TGTGCCAGCAGTAAGGGGACAGGGGCCACCGGGGAGCTGTTTTTT. Protein sequence: CASSKGTGATGELFF.

This chain links TRBV9 with TRBJ2-1; 10 bases map to TRBD1. The CDR3 extends over 12 amino acids. Germline loops: CDR1 SGDLS, CDR2 YYNGEE. V trimming: 3 bases; J trimming: 14 bases; junction bases outside the gene matches: 5. The CDR3 DNA sequence: TGTGCCAGCAGCGGAGCCGGACAGGGGGAGTTCTTC. The encoded protein is CASSGAGQGEFF.

In its sample, this clone was seen a few times. The chain carries TRBV27 and TRBJ1-1, with D uncertain. This CDR3 spans 13 amino acids. Trimming pared 3 bases from V and 3 bases from J, leaving 8 bases between. CDR1 and CDR2 from the germline V gene are MNHEY and SMNVEV (reference sequence). The CDR3 coding sequence is TGTGCCAGCAGTTTGGTGGCCTACACTGAAGCTTTCTTT. Residues: CASSLVAYTEAFF.

This rearrangement joins TRBV28 to TRBJ1-1, with D possibly being TRBD1 (6 bases). The CDR3 sequence is 16 residues long. Trimming left V 4 bases short and J 1 base short, with 16 bases between. Germline V gene sequence: CDR1 MDHEN, CDR2 SYDVKM. For the CDR3, the DNA is TGTGCCAGCAGTTCGCCACCGGGGGGCGGGAACACTGAAGCTTTCTTT. This sequence encodes CASSSPPGGGNTEAFF. The variable domain in full, completed from reference TRBV28 and TRBJ1-1, reads DVKVTQSSRYLVKRTGEKVFLECVQDMDHENMFWYRQDPGLGLRLIYFSYDVKMKEKGDIPEGYSVSREKKERFSLILESASTNQTSMYLCASSSPPGGGNTEAFFGQGTRLTVV.

The CDR3 loop reads CASSFPSAGRSYNSPLHF. Written as DNA, the CDR3 is TGTGCCAGCAGCTTCCCTTCGGCAGGGCGCTCCTATAATTCACCCCTCCACTTT. The chain carries TRBV7-2 and TRBJ1-6; tentatively, D is TRBD1 (5 bases). The V gene's germline CDR1 is SGHTA and CDR2 FQGNSA. The CDR3 loop spans 18 amino acids. V lost 3 bases, J lost 0 bases, and 15 bases lay in between.

This clone appeared once. The chain employs TRBV24-1 and TRBJ1-4; TRBD1 agrees at 8 bases. This CDR3 region has 16 residues. The germline V gene encodes CDR1 KGHDR and CDR2 SFDVKD. V shed 4 bases and J 8 bases; nucleotides not matched to a gene: 11. CDR3 amino acids: CATSDPGQEGREKLFF. Written as DNA, the CDR3 is TGTGCCACCAGTGACCCGGGACAGGAAGGAAGAGAAAAACTGTTTTTT.

V is TRBV19 and J is TRBJ2-1; TRBD1 aligns across 7 bases. With 4 bases clipped from V and 3 bases from J, the junction kept 9 bases outside the gene matches. The CDR3 totals 16 residues. The germline gives CDR1 LNHDA, CDR2 SQIVND (reference sequence). The CDR3 sequence is CASSTTGEVLYNEQFF. CDR3 nucleotide sequence: TGTGCCAGTAGTACCACAGGGGAAGTCCTCTACAATGAGCAGTTCTTC. Full variable domain (rest looked up from reference TRBV19 and TRBJ2-1): DGGITQSPKYLFRKEGQNVTLSCEQNLNHDAMYWYRQDPGQGLRLIYYSQIVNDFQKGDIAEGYSVSREKKESFPLTVTSAQKNPTAFYLCASSTTGEVLYNEQFFGPGTRLTVL.

The chain carries TRBV5-1 and TRBJ2-2; 9 positions agree with TRBD1. Trimming at V came to 4 bases and at J to 2 bases, leaving 6 bases not matched to a gene. The CDR3 has 16 residues. The germline CDR1 and CDR2 sequences are SGHRS and YFSETQ. CDR3 in amino acids: CASSPSTGGNTGELFF. The CDR3 DNA reads as TGCGCCAGCAGCCCTTCGACAGGGGGAAACACCGGGGAGCTGTTTTTT.

The chain has TRBV10-1 and TRBJ2-1; perhaps TRBD2 as D (7 bases). The germline gives CDR1 WNHNN, CDR2 SYGVQD (reference sequence). This CDR3 is built from 14 residues. The germline V and J ends were trimmed by 8 bases and 3 bases, with 14 bases remaining between them. The CDR3 region has the DNA TGCGCCAGCGGGGGGGCCCCCTACTACAATGAGCAGTTCTTC. Its protein product is CASGGAPYYNEQFF.

CDR3 sequence: CASLSTDSPRRTEAFF. CDR3 bases: TGTGCCAGCTTATCCACGGACAGCCCCAGGCGAACTGAAGCTTTCTTT. The chain employs TRBV6-6 and TRBJ1-1; a weak D match, TRBD1 (6 bases). Germline-derived CDR1 and CDR2 are MNHNY and SVGAGI (reference sequence). Trimming pared 8 bases from V and 5 bases from J, leaving 24 bases between. This CDR3 is built from 16 residues.

The genes are TRBV28 and TRBJ1-5; the match to TRBD1 covers 9 bases. CDR1 is MDHEN and CDR2 is SYDVKM in the germline V gene. This CDR3 has 15 amino acids. V was clipped by 2 bases and J by 4 bases; unmatched bases: 3. CDR3 sequence: CASSLTGTGNQPQHF. CDR3 DNA sequence: TGTGCCAGCAGTTTAACCGGGACAGGGAATCAGCCCCAGCATTTT. Full variable domain (outside the CDR3, taken from reference TRBV28 and TRBJ1-5): DVKVTQSSRYLVKRTGEKVFLECVQDMDHENMFWYRQDPGLGLRLIYFSYDVKMKEKGDIPEGYSVSREKKERFSLILESASTNQTSMYLCASSLTGTGNQPQHFGDGTRLSIL.

V and J are TRBV4-1 and TRBJ2-3; 7 positions agree with TRBD2. The junction had 11 bases not matched to a gene; V was cut back by 0 bases and J by 5 bases. The CDR3 length is 17 residues. Germline-derived CDR1 and CDR2 are MGHRA and YSYEKL. For the CDR3, the DNA is TGCGCCAGCAGCCAAGATGGGTGGCGCGGGGGAGGAGATACGCAGTATTTT. Its translation: CASSQDGWRGGGDTQYF.

This sequence joins TRBV30 and TRBJ2-1; 10 bases align to TRBD2. Germline CDR1 GTSNPN, CDR2 SVGIG (reference sequence). The length of the CDR3 is 14 residues. V trimming: 1 base; J trimming: 5 bases; junction bases outside the gene matches: 2. CDR3 loop: CAWSGTSGNNEQFF. CDR3 in DNA: TGTGCCTGGAGTGGGACTAGCGGAAACAATGAGCAGTTCTTC.

The chain has TRBV7-9 and TRBJ1-1; no definite D call. Germline V gene data show CDR1 as SEHNR and CDR2 as FQNEAQ (reference sequence). Trimming left V 5 bases short and J 10 bases short, with 11 bases between. This CDR3 region has 11 residues. CDR3 sequence: CASSPDSGAFF. CDR3 coding DNA: TGTGCCAGCAGCCCCGACTCGGGAGCTTTCTTT. Full variable domain (rest looked up from reference TRBV7-9 and TRBJ1-1): DTGVSQNPRHKITKRGQNVTFRCDPISEHNRLYWYRQTLGQGPEFLTYFQNEAQLEKSRLLSDRFSAERPKGSFSTLEIQRTEQGDSAMYLCASSPDSGAFFGQGTRLTVV.

This chain uses TRBV30 with TRBJ2-1; 7 bases are a match to TRBD1. Trimming at V came to 6 bases and at J to 7 bases, leaving 12 bases not matched to a gene. This CDR3 region has 14 residues. Germline V gene data show CDR1 as GTSNPN and CDR2 as SVGIG (reference sequence). CDR3 amino acids: CACSGDSLPNEQFF. CDR3 sequence (DNA): TGTGCCTGTTCCGGGGACAGCTTGCCGAATGAGCAGTTCTTC. The whole variable domain, filled in from reference TRBV30 and TRBJ2-1, reads SQTIHQWPATLVQPVGSPLSLECTVEGTSNPNLYWYRQAAGRGLQLLFYSVGIGQISSEVPQNLSASRPQDRQFILSSKKLLLSDSGFYLCACSGDSLPNEQFFGPGTRLTVL.

J is TRBJ2-2 and V is TRBV7-9; tentatively, D is TRBD2 (5 bases). Trimming removed 1 base at V and 6 bases at J, with 9 bases between. The germline gives CDR1 SEHNR, CDR2 FQNEAQ (reference sequence). This CDR3 region has 14 residues. Written as DNA, the CDR3 is TGTGCCAGCAGCTTAGTCCTAGCTGCCGGGGAGCTGTTTTTT. Its protein product is CASSLVLAAGELFF. Supplemented by reference TRBV7-9 and TRBJ2-2, the full variable domain reads DTGVSQNPRHKITKRGQNVTFRCDPISEHNRLYWYRQTLGQGPEFLTYFQNEAQLEKSRLLSDRFSAERPKGSFSTLEIQRTEQGDSAMYLCASSLVLAAGELFFGEGSRLTVL.

The chain carries TRBV28 and TRBJ1-6, with D tentatively TRBD1 (6 bases). CDR3 size: 13 residues. The V end lost 5 bases, the J end lost 12 bases, and 14 bases lay between the germline ends. CDR1 is MDHEN and CDR2 is SYDVKM in the germline V gene. DNA for the CDR3: TGTGCCAGCAGTAATACAGGGAGGGTACCCCTCCACTTT. The encoded protein is CASSNTGRVPLHF.

The gene calls are TRBV7-2 and TRBJ1-1; D is unclear. Trimming shortened V by 5 bases and J by 4 bases, and 17 bases separated the two germline ends. The CDR3 has 15 residues. CDR1 SGHTA and CDR2 FQGNSA come from the germline V gene. The CDR3 protein is CASSLSASTGTEAFF. DNA for the CDR3: TGTGCCAGCAGCCTTAGTGCTTCGACGGGCACTGAAGCTTTCTTT.

The rearrangement links TRBV5-1 to TRBJ2-2; TRBD1 matches at 8 bases. The CDR3 length is 15 residues. Germline lookup yields CDR1 SGHRS and CDR2 YFSETQ. J lost 4 bases, V lost 3 bases, and 5 bases had no gene match. The CDR3 nucleotides are TGCGCCAGCAGCTGGGAAACAGGGGGCACCGGGGAGCTGTTTTTT. Protein sequence: CASSWETGGTGELFF.

The table lists this clone with a count of one. This chain connects TRBV7-6 to TRBJ2-5; the match to TRBD2 covers 8 bases. The CDR3 consists of 17 residues. V was clipped by 2 bases and J by 0 bases; unmatched bases: 8. The V gene's germline CDR1 is SGHVS and CDR2 FNYEAQ. The CDR3 DNA reads TGTGCCAGCAGCTTAACTGGCGGGGGGATTCACCAAGAGACCCAGTACTTC. This codes for CASSLTGGGIHQETQYF.

V gene TRBV6-5 combines with J gene TRBJ1-1, with a weak D call TRBD1 (6 bases). This CDR3 has 14 amino acids. Looked up from germline, CDR1 is MNHEY and CDR2 is SVGAGI. Trimming removed 6 bases from V and 1 base from J, with 12 bases in between. CDR3 in DNA: TGTGCCAGCAGACAGGGAAGTACGAACACTGAAGCTTTCTTT. Its translation: CASRQGSTNTEAFF.

The genes are TRBV5-5 and TRBJ1-1, with TRBD1 as a possible D gene (5 bases). Trimming removed 3 bases from V and 4 bases from J, with 10 bases in between. The CDR3 is 13 residues long. Germline assignment: CDR1 SGHKS and CDR2 YYEKEE (reference sequence). In DNA form, the CDR3 reads TGTGCCAGCAGCTCGTACGGGGGCACTGAAGCTTTCTTT. This encodes CASSSYGGTEAFF.

The genes are TRBV7-9 and TRBJ1-5; the D gene is possibly TRBD1 (5 bases). The ends were cut back, 5 bases at V and 7 bases at J, with 18 bases in the middle. Per the germline V gene, CDR1 is SEHNR and CDR2 is FQNEAQ (reference sequence). The CDR3 runs to 15 residues. The CDR3 loop reads CASSAGTSEGQPQHF. CDR3 coding DNA: TGTGCCAGCAGCGCCGGGACCTCGGAGGGACAGCCCCAGCATTTT.